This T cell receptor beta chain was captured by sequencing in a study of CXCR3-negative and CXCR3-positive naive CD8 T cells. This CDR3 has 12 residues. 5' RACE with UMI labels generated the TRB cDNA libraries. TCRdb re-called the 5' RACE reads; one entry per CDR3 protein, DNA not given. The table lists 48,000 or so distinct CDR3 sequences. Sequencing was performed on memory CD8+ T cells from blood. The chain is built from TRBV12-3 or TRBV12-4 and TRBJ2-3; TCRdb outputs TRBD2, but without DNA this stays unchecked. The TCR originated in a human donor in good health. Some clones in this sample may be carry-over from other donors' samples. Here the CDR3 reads CASTQLGDTQYF.